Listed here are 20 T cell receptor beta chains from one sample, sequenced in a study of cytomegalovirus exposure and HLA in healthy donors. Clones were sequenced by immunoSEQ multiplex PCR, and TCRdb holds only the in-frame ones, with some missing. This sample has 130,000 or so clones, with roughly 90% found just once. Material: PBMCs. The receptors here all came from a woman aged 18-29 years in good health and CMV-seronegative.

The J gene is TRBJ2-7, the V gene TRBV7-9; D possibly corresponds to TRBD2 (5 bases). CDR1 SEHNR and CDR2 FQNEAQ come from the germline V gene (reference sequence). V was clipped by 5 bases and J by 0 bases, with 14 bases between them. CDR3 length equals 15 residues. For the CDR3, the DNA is TGTGCCAGCAGCCAAAGCGGACCTAGCTCCTACGAGCAGTACTTC. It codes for CASSQSGPSSYEQYF.

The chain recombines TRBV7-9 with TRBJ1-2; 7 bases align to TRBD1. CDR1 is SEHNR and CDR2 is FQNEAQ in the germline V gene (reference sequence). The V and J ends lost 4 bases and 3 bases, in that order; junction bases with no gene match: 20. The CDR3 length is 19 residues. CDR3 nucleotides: TGTGCCAGCAGCTCCCCTTCGGGAAGGGGGCGTTTGGGTTACTATGGCTACACCTTC. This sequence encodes CASSSPSGRGRLGYYGYTF.

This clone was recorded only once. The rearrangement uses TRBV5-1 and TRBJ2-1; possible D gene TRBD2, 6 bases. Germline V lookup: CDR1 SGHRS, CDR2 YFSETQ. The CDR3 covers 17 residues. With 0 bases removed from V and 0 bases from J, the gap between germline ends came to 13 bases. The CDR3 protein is CASSLGDFPLSYNEQFF. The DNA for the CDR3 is TGCGCCAGCAGCTTGGGGGACTTCCCCCTCTCCTACAATGAGCAGTTCTTC.

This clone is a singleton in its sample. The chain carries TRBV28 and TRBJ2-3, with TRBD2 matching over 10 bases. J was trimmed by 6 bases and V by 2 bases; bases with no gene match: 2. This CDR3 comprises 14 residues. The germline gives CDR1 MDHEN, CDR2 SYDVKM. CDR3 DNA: TGTGCCAGCAGTTTAGTACTAGCGGGGGATACGCAGTATTTT. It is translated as CASSLVLAGDTQYF.

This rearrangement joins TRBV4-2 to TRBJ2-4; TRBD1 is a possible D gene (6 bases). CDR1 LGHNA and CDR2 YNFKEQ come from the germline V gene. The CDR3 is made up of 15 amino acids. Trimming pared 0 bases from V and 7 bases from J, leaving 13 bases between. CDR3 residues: CASSQELTGRNIQYF. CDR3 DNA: TGTGCCAGCAGCCAAGAGTTGACAGGAAGGAACATTCAGTACTTC.

The CDR3 here is CSVETGTGLGYTF. The CDR3 nucleotides are TGCAGCGTTGAAACTGGGACAGGTTTAGGCTACACCTTC. The V call is TRBV29-1, the J call TRBJ1-2; 8 bases agree with TRBD1. Germline CDR1 reads SQVTM; CDR2 reads ANQGSEA. There are 13 residues in the CDR3. V lost 2 bases and J lost 8; bases outside the gene matches: 7. Variable domain in full (rest from reference TRBV29-1 and TRBJ1-2): SAVISQKPSRDICQRGTSLTIQCQVDSQVTMMFWYRQQPGQSLTLIATANQGSEATYESGFVIDKFPISRPNLTFSTLTVSNMSPEDSSIYLCSVETGTGLGYTFGSGTRLTVV.

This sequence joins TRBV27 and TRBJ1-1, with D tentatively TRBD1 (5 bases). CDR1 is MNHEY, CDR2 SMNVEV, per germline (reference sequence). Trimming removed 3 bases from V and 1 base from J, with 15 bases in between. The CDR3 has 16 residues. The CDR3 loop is CASSFAGGGSNTEAFF. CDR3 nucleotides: TGTGCCAGCAGTTTCGCGGGGGGAGGATCGAACACTGAAGCTTTCTTT.

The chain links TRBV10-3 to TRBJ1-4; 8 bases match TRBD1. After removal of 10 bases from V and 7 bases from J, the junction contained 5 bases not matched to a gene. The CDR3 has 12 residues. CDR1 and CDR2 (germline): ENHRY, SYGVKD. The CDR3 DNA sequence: TGTGCCACCGGACAGGGAGGTGAAAAACTGTTTTTT. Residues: CATGQGGEKLFF.

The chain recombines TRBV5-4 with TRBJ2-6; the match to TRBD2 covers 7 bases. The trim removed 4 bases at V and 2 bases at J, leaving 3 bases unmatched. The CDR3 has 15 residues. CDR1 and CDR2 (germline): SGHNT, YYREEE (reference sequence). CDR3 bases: TGTGCCAGCAGCATGGGGGGGGCTGGGGCCAACGTCCTGACTTTC. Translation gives CASSMGGAGANVLTF.

CDR3 DNA sequence: TGTGCCAGCTCACCACTTCAGGGGATCCAAGAGACCCAGTACTTC. Its protein product is CASSPLQGIQETQYF. The V and J genes are TRBV18 and TRBJ2-5; D might be TRBD1 (6 bases). Germline V gene data show CDR1 as KGHSH and CDR2 as LQKENI. V was cut by 1 base and J by 1 base, with 10 bases left in between. There are 15 residues in the CDR3.

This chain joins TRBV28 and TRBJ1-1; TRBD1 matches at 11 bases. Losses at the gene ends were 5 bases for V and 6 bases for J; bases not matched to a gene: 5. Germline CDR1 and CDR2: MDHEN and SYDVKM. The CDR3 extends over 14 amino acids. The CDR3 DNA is TGTGCCAGCAGTGCCGGGACAGGGGGGCCTGAAGCTTTCTTT. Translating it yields CASSAGTGGPEAFF. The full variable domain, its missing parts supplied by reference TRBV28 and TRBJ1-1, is DVKVTQSSRYLVKRTGEKVFLECVQDMDHENMFWYRQDPGLGLRLIYFSYDVKMKEKGDIPEGYSVSREKKERFSLILESASTNQTSMYLCASSAGTGGPEAFFGQGTRLTVV.

CDR3 nucleotide sequence: TGTGCCAGCTCACCTCCGGGACAGGGACCCTACGAGCAGTACTTC. Its translation is CASSPPGQGPYEQYF. The chain has TRBV18 and TRBJ2-7; 9 bases fit TRBD1. The CDR3 contains 15 residues. Germline CDR1 is KGHSH and CDR2 is LQKENI. With V trimmed by 3 bases and J by 2 bases, 5 bases remained unmatched.

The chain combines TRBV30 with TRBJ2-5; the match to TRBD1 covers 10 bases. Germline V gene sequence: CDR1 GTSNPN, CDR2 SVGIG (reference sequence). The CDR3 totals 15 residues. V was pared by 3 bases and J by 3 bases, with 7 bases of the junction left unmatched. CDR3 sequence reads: CAWRRTGGDKETQYF. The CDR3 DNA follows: TGTGCCTGGAGAAGGACAGGGGGGGACAAAGAGACCCAGTACTTC.

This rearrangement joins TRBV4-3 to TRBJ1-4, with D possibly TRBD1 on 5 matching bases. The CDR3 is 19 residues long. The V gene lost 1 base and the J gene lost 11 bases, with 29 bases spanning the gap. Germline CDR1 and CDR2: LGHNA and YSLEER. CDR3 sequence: CASSQVWGDTPTNYGKLFF. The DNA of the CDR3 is TGCGCCAGCAGCCAAGTTTGGGGCGATACCCCAACTAATTACGGGAAACTGTTTTTT.

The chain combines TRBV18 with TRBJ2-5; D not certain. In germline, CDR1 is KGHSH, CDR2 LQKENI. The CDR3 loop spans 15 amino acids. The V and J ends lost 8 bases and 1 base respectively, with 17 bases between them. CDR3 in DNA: TGTGCCAGCCATACCACGATAATTAGCCAAGAGACCCAGTACTTC. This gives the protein CASHTTIISQETQYF.

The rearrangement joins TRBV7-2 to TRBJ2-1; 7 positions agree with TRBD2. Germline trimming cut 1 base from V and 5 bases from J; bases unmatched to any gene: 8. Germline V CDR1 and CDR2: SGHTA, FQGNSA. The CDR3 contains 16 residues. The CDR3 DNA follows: TGTGCCAGCAGCTTAGGACGATCGGGAGGAGACAATGAGCAGTTCTTC. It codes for CASSLGRSGGDNEQFF.

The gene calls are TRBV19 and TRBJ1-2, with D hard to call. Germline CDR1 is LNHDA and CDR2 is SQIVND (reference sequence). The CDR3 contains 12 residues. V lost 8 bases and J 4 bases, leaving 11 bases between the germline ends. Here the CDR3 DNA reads TGTGCCAGTGCCAGTTACCTCTATGGCTACACCTTC. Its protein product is CASASYLYGYTF.

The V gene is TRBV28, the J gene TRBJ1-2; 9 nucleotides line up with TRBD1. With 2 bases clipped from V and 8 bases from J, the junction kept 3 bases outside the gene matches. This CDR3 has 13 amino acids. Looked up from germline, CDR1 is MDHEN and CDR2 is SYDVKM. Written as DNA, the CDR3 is TGTGCCAGCAGTTTAGGAACAGGGGGCGGCTACACCTTC. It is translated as CASSLGTGGGYTF.

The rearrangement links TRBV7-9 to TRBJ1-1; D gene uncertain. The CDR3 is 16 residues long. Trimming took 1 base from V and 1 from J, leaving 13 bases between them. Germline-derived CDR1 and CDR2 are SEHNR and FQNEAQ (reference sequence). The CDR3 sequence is CASSLVAGWGNTEAFF. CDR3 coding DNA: TGTGCCAGCAGCTTAGTGGCGGGGTGGGGGAACACTGAAGCTTTCTTT.

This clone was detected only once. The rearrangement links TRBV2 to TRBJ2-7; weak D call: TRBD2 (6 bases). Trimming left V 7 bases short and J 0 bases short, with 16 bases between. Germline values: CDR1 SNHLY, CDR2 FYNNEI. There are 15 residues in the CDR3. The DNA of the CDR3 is TGTGCCAGCATAGTCGGGGGATTAAGCTCCTACGAGCAGTACTTC. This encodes CASIVGGLSSYEQYF.